These 29 T cell receptor beta chains were sequenced from one sample in a study of post-analysis software for immune sequencing data. Incorporated into the TCR beta cDNA libraries were unique molecular identifiers, which served to reduce PCR and sequencing biases. Each CDR3 protein gets one entry after TCRdb re-called the PCR reads with MiXCR. The sample includes about 260,000 distinct CDR3 sequences, roughly a third seen only once; the top ten take under 5%. The antigens for these receptors are not known. The study's findings and limits: The study found TRBV5-6, TRBV5-1 and TRBV20-1 among a few TRBV segments more frequent in patients than controls.

Sequencing was done on a sample of blood. Receptors were obtained from a girl aged 5-17 years with multiple sclerosis.

This chain links TRBV29-1 with TRBJ2-1; 14 nucleotides align to TRBD2. CDR3 length equals 15 residues. Germline CDR1 reads SQVTM; CDR2 reads ANQGSEA. The junction had 9 bases not matched to a gene; V was cut back by 6 bases and J by 8 bases. In DNA, the CDR3 is TGCAGCGTAGCCCGGACTAGCGGGAGGCGGGATGAGCAGTTCTTC. The encoded protein is CSVARTSGRRDEQFF.

Ten or more counts support this clonotype. The chain combines TRBV7-3 with TRBJ2-3; 12 positions agree with TRBD1. The germline V gene has CDR1 SGHTA and CDR2 FQGTGA. This CDR3 is 16 amino acids long. V shed 5 bases, J shed 5 bases, and the junction held 8 bases outside the gene matches. DNA of the CDR3: TGTGCCAGCAGCATTGGGGACAGGGGGCAAAGAGATACGCAGTATTTT. It codes for CASSIGDRGQRDTQYF.

Many counts were recorded for this clonotype. This chain links TRBV12-3 or TRBV12-4 with TRBJ1-6; 11 bases map to TRBD1. The CDR3 length is 18 residues. The trim removed 3 bases at V and 10 bases at J, leaving 14 bases unmatched. As DNA, the CDR3 is TGTGCCAGCAGTTTCCGGACAGGGGGCGAGGATTATAGATCACCCCTCCACTTT. It is translated as CASSFRTGGEDYRSPLHF.

About this clonotype itself: A read error may explain this, as a much larger clone is one base away. The CDR3 sequence: CSARDRVLSNQSQHF. CDR3 DNA: TGCAGTGCTAGAGACAGGGTCCTTAGCAATCAGTCCCAGCATTTT. The rearrangement links TRBV20-1 to TRBJ1-5, with D maybe TRBD1 (5 bases). The CDR3 runs 15 residues. Germline V gives CDR1 DFQATT, CDR2 SNEGSKA (reference sequence).

The chain links TRBV27 to TRBJ2-7; D uncertain. Germline V gene sequence: CDR1 MNHEY, CDR2 SMNVEV (reference sequence). The CDR3 contains 13 residues. Between the trimmed V and J ends, which lost 2 bases and 2 bases, there was a span of 7 bases. In nucleotides, the CDR3 is TGTGCCAGCAGTTTAGGTCCGGCCTACGAGCAGTACTTC. Its translation is CASSLGPAYEQYF.

In the case of this clonotype: A much larger clone differs from this one at a single base, so this may be a read error. V is TRBV20-1 and J is TRBJ2-7; 13 nucleotides align to TRBD2. Germline V lookup: CDR1 DFQATT, CDR2 SNEGSKA (reference sequence). With V trimmed by 6 bases and J by 10 bases, 3 bases remained unmatched. CDR3 length equals 11 residues. The CDR3 DNA sequence: TGCAGTGCAAGACTAGCGGGAGGACAGTACTTC. Its protein is CSARLAGGQYF.

This clonotype was counted ten times or more. The V gene is TRBV7-2, the J gene TRBJ2-1; a weak D match, TRBD1 (7 bases). The V gene lost 2 bases and the J gene lost 10 bases, with 15 bases spanning the gap. This CDR3 spans 14 amino acids. Germline CDR1 reads SGHTA; CDR2 reads FQGNSA. The CDR3 DNA reads as TGTGCCAGCAGCTTACTACAGGGGAGGCCGGAGCAGTTCTTC. Encoded protein: CASSLLQGRPEQFF.

This clonotype was counted between two and nine times. The genes are TRBV7-3 and TRBJ2-3; the match to TRBD1 covers 7 bases. V shed 5 bases and J 3 bases; nucleotides not matched to a gene: 17. The germline gives CDR1 SGHTA, CDR2 FQGTGA. The CDR3 length is 18 residues. The CDR3 loop reads CASSTWTGLLEMTDTQYF. Written as DNA, the CDR3 is TGTGCCAGCAGCACTTGGACAGGCCTCCTTGAGATGACAGATACGCAGTATTTT.

This clonotype was recorded a few times. The chain employs TRBV5-1 and TRBJ1-2; D call uncertain. Between the trimmed V and J ends, which lost 7 bases and 8 bases, there was a span of 24 bases. CDR1 and CDR2 from the germline V gene are SGHRS and YFSETQ. The CDR3 covers 15 residues. CDR3 sequence reads: CASGSNGGPGMGYTF. Here the CDR3 DNA reads TGCGCCAGCGGCTCCAACGGCGGGCCCGGAATGGGCTACACCTTC.

The chain uses TRBV12-3 or TRBV12-4 and TRBJ1-2; TRBD1 is a possible D gene (6 bases). CDR3 length: 14 amino acids. V lost 7 bases and J 3 bases, leaving 15 bases between the germline ends. The CDR3 sequence: CASTTGRGDYGYTF. The CDR3 bases are TGTGCCAGCACCACAGGGAGGGGAGACTATGGCTACACCTTC.

The chain has TRBV10-3 and TRBJ2-7, with D unclear. The end of the DNA is better explained by TRBJ2-5, so the J call may be wrong. Germline V gene sequence: CDR1 ENHRY, CDR2 SYGVKD. The CDR3 runs to 12 residues. CDR3: CAISDRRETQYF. The CDR3 coding sequence is TGTGCCATCAGTGACAGGAGAGAGACCCAGTACTTC.

Only a few counts were recorded for this clonotype. Germline is not matched at one junction end, which may reflect a read error. The chain links TRBV11-2 to TRBJ2-3; 9 nucleotides line up with TRBD2. CDR1 is SGHAT and CDR2 is FQNNGV in the germline V gene. The CDR3 covers 18 residues. DNA for the CDR3: TGTGCCTGCAGCTCGGGACGTGGGCGGGGGGGCCTCACGGATACGCAGTATTTT. The encoded protein is CACSSGRGRGGLTDTQYF.

This clonotype was seen repeatedly, ten times or more. V usage is TRBV6-5 and J usage is TRBJ2-3; 7 bases are a match to TRBD1. Losses at the gene ends were 2 bases for V and 2 bases for J; bases not matched to a gene: 4. Germline V gene sequence: CDR1 MNHEY, CDR2 SVGAGI. This CDR3 region has 15 residues. This CDR3 reads CASSYQGVPTDTQYF. The CDR3 coding sequence is TGTGCCAGCAGTTACCAGGGGGTCCCCACAGATACGCAGTATTTT.

Concerning this clonotype: A much larger clonotype is one base distant, so this may be a read error. The chain has TRBV6-1 and TRBJ1-5; no definite D call. Germline values: CDR1 MNHNS, CDR2 SASEGT. The CDR3 consists of 15 residues. The germline V and J ends were trimmed by 8 bases and 1 base, with 15 bases remaining between them. The DNA for the CDR3 is TGTGCCAGCGGTGGCGACATAATCAGCAATCAGCCCCAGCATTTT. Its protein product is CASGGDIISNQPQHF.

This CDR3 reads CASSPDRDEQFF. The CDR3 nucleotides are TGTGCCAGCAGCCCGGACCGGGATGAGCAGTTCTTC. This chain links TRBV5-4 with TRBJ2-1, with D unresolved. Per the germline V gene, CDR1 is SGHNT and CDR2 is YYREEE (reference sequence). Trimming cost V 4 bases and J 8 bases, with 10 bases left between them. CDR3 size: 12 residues.

The rearrangement uses TRBV14 and TRBJ1-1; D unclear. The germline V gene encodes CDR1 SGHDN and CDR2 FVKESK. The CDR3 is 15 amino acids. The V gene lost 2 bases and the J gene lost 4 bases, with 14 bases spanning the gap. The CDR3 region is CASSQLEGRSTEAFF. CDR3 coding DNA: TGTGCCAGCAGCCAACTGGAGGGAAGGTCCACTGAAGCTTTCTTT.

V usage is TRBV20-1 and J usage is TRBJ2-1; 8 nucleotides line up with TRBD2. The germline CDR1 and CDR2 sequences are DFQATT and SNEGSKA (reference sequence). The CDR3 contains 15 residues. V lost 3 bases and J lost 4; bases outside the gene matches: 8. Here the CDR3 reads CSARDHGGRYNEQFF. CDR3 sequence (DNA): TGCAGTGCTAGGGATCACGGCGGGAGGTACAATGAGCAGTTCTTC.

This clonotype was detected ten times or more. The V gene is TRBV7-2, the J gene TRBJ2-3; weak D call: TRBD2 (6 bases). Trimming left V 0 bases short and J 3 bases short, with 10 bases between. CDR3 length: 15 amino acids. CDR1 and CDR2 from the germline V gene are SGHTA and FQGNSA. CDR3 DNA: TGTGCCAGCAGCTTAGCGAGGCTAGCGACAGATACGCAGTATTTT. Translating gives CASSLARLATDTQYF. Using reference TRBV7-2 and TRBJ2-3 for the parts outside the CDR3, the full variable domain is GAGVSQSPSNKVTEKGKDVELRCDPISGHTALYWYRQSLGQGLEFLIYFQGNSAPDKSGLPSDRFSAERTGGSVSTLTIQRTQQEDSAVYLCASSLARLATDTQYFGPGTRLTVL.

This sequence joins TRBV5-1 and TRBJ2-7; D is unresolved. The V gene lost 5 bases and the J gene lost 4 bases, with 13 bases spanning the gap. CDR1 is SGHRS, CDR2 YFSETQ, per germline. This CDR3 spans 13 amino acids. In DNA form, the CDR3 reads TGCGCCAGCAGGGCCGGGCTGGAATACGAGCAGTACTTC. Residues: CASRAGLEYEQYF.

This clonotype was counted many times. The V call is TRBV20-1, the J call TRBJ2-7; TRBD2 matches 9 bases. The CDR3 contains 15 residues. Germline trimming cut 0 bases from V and 2 bases from J; bases unmatched to any gene: 5. CDR1 DFQATT and CDR2 SNEGSKA come from the germline V gene (reference sequence). CDR3 bases: TGCAGTGCTAGAGATAGGAAGCGGGGGGCCTACGAGCAGTACTTC. This gives the protein CSARDRKRGAYEQYF.

V and J are TRBV6-5 and TRBJ1-4, with 8 bases identical to TRBD1. Looked up from germline, CDR1 is MNHEY and CDR2 is SVGAGI. This CDR3 has 14 residues. The trim removed 6 bases at V and 7 bases at J, leaving 7 bases unmatched. The CDR3 bases are TGTGCCAGCAGAAGTGGACAGGGAGGTGAAAAACTGTTTTTT. This encodes CASRSGQGGEKLFF.

V gene TRBV4-1 combines with J gene TRBJ1-1; D is possibly TRBD1 (5 bases). The V gene lost 0 bases and the J gene lost 6 bases, with 14 bases spanning the gap. The CDR3 has 15 amino acids. CDR1 is MGHRA, CDR2 YSYEKL, per germline. CDR3 residues: CASSQESPGGAEAFF. The CDR3 coding sequence is TGCGCCAGCAGCCAAGAAAGTCCAGGAGGGGCTGAAGCTTTCTTT.

Many counts were recorded for this clonotype. This chain uses TRBV7-9 with TRBJ1-2; D call uncertain. The germline gives CDR1 SEHNR, CDR2 FQNEAQ (reference sequence). The length of the CDR3 is 15 residues. V was shortened by 2 bases and J by 0 bases, with 10 bases between the two germline ends. The CDR3 region is CASSLSGPTNYGYTF. CDR3 in DNA: TGTGCCAGCAGCTTAAGCGGGCCTACTAACTATGGCTACACCTTC.

This clonotype was recorded many times. The chain has TRBV7-9 and TRBJ2-1; D tentatively reads TRBD1 or TRBD2 (5 bases each). Germline V gene sequence: CDR1 SEHNR, CDR2 FQNEAQ (reference sequence). The ends were cut back, 6 bases at V and 7 bases at J, with 13 bases in the middle. The CDR3 runs to 13 residues. The CDR3 nucleotides are TGTGCCAGCAGAGAGGGGCGGCAGAATGAGCAGTTCTTC. This sequence encodes CASREGRQNEQFF.

The chain combines TRBV6-1 with TRBJ1-3, with D possibly matching TRBD1 (6 bases). CDR3 length: 16 amino acids. Trimming left V 4 bases short and J 2 bases short, with 15 bases between. Germline V lookup: CDR1 MNHNS, CDR2 SASEGT. The chain's CDR3 is CASSVPVGATGNTIYF. The CDR3 nucleotides are TGTGCCAGCAGTGTCCCCGTGGGGGCGACTGGAAACACCATATATTTT.

The chain is built from TRBV28 and TRBJ1-5; D is uncertain. CDR3 length equals 15 residues. Germline loops: CDR1 MDHEN, CDR2 SYDVKM. V dropped 3 bases and J dropped 11 bases, with 20 bases sitting between them. The CDR3 nucleotides are TGTGCCAGCAGTTTCCCCGGGATGGGAGACCGGGCCCAGCATTTT. Amino acids: CASSFPGMGDRAQHF.

This clonotype occurred many times. This sequence joins TRBV6-1 and TRBJ2-3, with D possibly being TRBD1 (5 bases). Germline CDR1 reads MNHNS; CDR2 reads SASEGT. Trimming cost V 6 bases and J 1 base, with 11 bases left between them. CDR3 size: 14 residues. This chain's CDR3 is CASSRDYGTDTQYF. CDR3 nucleotides: TGTGCCAGCAGCAGGGATTACGGCACAGATACGCAGTATTTT.

The chain recombines TRBV3-1 with TRBJ1-1, with TRBD1 as a possible D gene (5 bases). The CDR3 sequence is 14 residues long. CDR1 and CDR2 (germline): LGHDT, YNNKEL (reference sequence). V was pared by 5 bases and J by 7 bases, with 17 bases between. CDR3 sequence: CASSSWGVAGEAFF. Written as DNA, the CDR3 is TGTGCCAGCAGCTCGTGGGGGGTTGCGGGTGAAGCTTTCTTT.

CDR3 region: CSATPGGGGHTYNEQFF. The CDR3 DNA reads as TGCAGTGCAACCCCGGGAGGCGGGGGCCACACCTACAATGAGCAGTTCTTC. The chain links TRBV20-1 to TRBJ2-1, with a weak D call TRBD2 (7 bases). Trimming stripped 6 bases from V and 2 bases from J, with 23 bases between. The CDR3 extends over 17 amino acids. Germline loops: CDR1 DFQATT, CDR2 SNEGSKA (reference sequence).